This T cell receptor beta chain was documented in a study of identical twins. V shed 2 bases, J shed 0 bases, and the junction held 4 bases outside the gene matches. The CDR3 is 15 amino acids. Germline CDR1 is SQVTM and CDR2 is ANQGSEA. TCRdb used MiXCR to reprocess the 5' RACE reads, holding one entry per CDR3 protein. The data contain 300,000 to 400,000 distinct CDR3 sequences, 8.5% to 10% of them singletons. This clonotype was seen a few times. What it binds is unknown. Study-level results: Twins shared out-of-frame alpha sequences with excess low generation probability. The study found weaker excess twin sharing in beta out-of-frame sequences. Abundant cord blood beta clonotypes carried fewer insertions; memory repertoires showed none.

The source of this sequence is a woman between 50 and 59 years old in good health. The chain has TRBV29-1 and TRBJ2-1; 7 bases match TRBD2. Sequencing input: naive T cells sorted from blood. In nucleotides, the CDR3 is TGCAGCGTTGAACCTAGCGGCAGCTCCTACAATGAGCAGTTCTTC. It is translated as CSVEPSGSSYNEQFF.